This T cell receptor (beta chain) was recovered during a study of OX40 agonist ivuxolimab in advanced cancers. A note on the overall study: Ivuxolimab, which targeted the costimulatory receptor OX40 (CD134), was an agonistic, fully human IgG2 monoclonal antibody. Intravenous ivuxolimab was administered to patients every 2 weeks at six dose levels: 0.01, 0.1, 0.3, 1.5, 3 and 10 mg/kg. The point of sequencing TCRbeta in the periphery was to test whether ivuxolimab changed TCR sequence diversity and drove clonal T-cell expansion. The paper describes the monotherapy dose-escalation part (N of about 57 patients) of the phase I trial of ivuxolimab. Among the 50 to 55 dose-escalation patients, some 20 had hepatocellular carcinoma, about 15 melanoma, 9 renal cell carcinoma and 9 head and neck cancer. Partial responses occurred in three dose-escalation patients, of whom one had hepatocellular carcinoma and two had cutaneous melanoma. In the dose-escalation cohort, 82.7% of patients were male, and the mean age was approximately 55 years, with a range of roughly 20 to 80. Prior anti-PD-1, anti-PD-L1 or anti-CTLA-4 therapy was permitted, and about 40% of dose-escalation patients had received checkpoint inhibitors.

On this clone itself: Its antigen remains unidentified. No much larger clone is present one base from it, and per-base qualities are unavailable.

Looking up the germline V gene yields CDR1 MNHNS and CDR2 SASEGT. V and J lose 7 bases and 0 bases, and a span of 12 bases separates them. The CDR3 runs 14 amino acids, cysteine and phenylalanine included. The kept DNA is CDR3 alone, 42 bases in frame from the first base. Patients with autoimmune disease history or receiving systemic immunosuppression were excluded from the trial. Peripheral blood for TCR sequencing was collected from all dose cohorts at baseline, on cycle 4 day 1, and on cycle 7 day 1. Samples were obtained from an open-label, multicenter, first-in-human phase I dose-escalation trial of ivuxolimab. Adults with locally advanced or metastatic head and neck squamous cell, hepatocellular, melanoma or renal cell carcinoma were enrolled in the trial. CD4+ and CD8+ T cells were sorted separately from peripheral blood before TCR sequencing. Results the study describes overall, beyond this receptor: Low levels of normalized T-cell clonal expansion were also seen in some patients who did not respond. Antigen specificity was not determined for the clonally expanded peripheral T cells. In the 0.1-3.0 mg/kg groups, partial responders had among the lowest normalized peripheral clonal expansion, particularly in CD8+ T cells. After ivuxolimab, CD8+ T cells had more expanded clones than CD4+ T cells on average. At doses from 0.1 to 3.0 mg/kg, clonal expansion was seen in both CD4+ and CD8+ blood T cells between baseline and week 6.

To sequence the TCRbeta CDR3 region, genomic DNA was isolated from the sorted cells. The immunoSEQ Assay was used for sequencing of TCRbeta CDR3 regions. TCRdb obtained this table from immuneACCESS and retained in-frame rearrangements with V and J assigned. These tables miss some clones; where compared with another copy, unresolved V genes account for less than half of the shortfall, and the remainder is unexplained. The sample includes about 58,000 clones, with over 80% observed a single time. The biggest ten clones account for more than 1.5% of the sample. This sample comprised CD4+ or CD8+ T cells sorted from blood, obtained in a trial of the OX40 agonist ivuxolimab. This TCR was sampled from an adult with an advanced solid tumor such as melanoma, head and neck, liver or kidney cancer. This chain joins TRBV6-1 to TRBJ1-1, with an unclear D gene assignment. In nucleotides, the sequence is TGTGCCAGCACGGGAGGGCGTGTGAACACTGAAGCTTTCTTT. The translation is CASTGGRVNTEAFF.